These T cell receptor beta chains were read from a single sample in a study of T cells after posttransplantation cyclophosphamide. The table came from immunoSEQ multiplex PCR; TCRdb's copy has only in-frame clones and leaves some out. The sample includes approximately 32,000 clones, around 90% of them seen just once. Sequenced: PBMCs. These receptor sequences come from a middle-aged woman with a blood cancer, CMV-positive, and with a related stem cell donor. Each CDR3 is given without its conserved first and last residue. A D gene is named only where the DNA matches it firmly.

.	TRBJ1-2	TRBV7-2	ASSLEGQFNYGYT
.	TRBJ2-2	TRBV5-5	ASSSLDMVTGELF
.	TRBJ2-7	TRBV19	ASSIEAASTYEQY
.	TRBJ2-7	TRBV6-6	ASSRSQYEQY
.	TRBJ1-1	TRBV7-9	ASSFTDTEAF
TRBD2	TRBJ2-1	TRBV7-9	ASWDSLAGDNEQF
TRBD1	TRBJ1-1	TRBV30	AWSVALDRGGTEAF
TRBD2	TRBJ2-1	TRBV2	ASTLGGNEQF
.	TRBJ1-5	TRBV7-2	ASSFSSGKPQH
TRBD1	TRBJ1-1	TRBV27	ASRGTGLRRNTEAF
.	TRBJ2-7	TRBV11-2	ASSSTGYEQY
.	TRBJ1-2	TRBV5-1	ASSLGQGTAGYT
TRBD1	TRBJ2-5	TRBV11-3	ASSWGQGKETQY
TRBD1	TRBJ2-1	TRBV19	ASSSFPGTGALYNEQF
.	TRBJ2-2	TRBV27	ASSRTGELF
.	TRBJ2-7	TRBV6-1	ASSEIPGAYEQY
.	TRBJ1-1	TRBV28	ASSWGGWAEAF